Sequencing of this T cell receptor beta chain was carried out in a study of OX40 agonist ivuxolimab in advanced cancers. Assay: immunoSEQ multiplex PCR; the TCRdb copy retains only in-frame clones and omits some. The table records just over 60,000 clones, roughly 90% of them present only once. Trimming left V 6 bases short and J 1 base short, with 9 bases between. The CDR3 totals 14 residues. Germline CDR1 and CDR2: SGHDN and FVKESK. The receptor was derived from an adult with an advanced solid tumor such as melanoma, head and neck, liver or kidney cancer. The sample in question was CD4+ or CD8+ T cells sorted from blood, obtained in a trial of the OX40 agonist ivuxolimab. The chain combines TRBV14 with TRBJ2-2; D not certain. The CDR3 protein is CASRGSGNTGELFF. DNA for the CDR3: TGTGCCAGCAGAGGTTCTGGGAACACCGGGGAGCTGTTTTTT.